These 22 T cell receptor beta chains were all obtained from the same sample, sequenced in a study of T-cell reconstitution after alpha-beta-depleted transplantation in children. Unique molecular identifiers were incorporated when the TCRbeta library was constructed. TCRdb analysed the PCR reads with MiXCR anew, one entry per CDR3 protein. The table has about 58,000 distinct CDR3 sequences, roughly 45% seen once. Material: PBMCs, mostly from graft donor cells, obtained 360 days after TCRalphabeta/CD19-depleted stem cell transplant. The receptors shown here come from a male patient aged 10-17 years who had a stem cell transplant for acute lymphoblastic leukemia, so the T cells may come from the graft donor.

The J gene is TRBJ2-7, the V gene TRBV7-8; 7 bases line up with TRBD1. The CDR3 sequence is 16 residues long. Losses at the gene ends were 2 bases for V and 0 bases for J; bases not matched to a gene: 7. CDR1 SGHVS and CDR2 FQNEAQ come from the germline V gene. CDR3 sequence: CASSLSGRGNSYEQYF. CDR3 DNA sequence: TGTGCCAGCAGCTTATCGGGCAGGGGGAACTCCTACGAGCAGTACTTC.

This clonotype appeared a few times. This chain connects TRBV12-5 to TRBJ2-6; D may be TRBD2 (5 bases). The CDR3 extends over 13 amino acids. Germline V lookup: CDR1 LGHNT, CDR2 FRNRAP. Trimming pared 4 bases from V and 4 bases from J, leaving 5 bases between. The CDR3 reads CASGSGGANVLTF. The CDR3 DNA follows: TGTGCTAGTGGTTCGGGAGGGGCCAACGTCCTGACTTTC.

This clonotype was found many times. The chain uses TRBV7-3 and TRBJ2-1, with 8 bases lining up with TRBD2. The CDR3 has 15 residues. V lost 2 bases to trimming and J lost 3 bases; unmatched junction nucleotides: 3. Looked up from germline, CDR1 is SGHTA and CDR2 is FQGTGA. Here the CDR3 reads CASSLLAGGYNEQFF. In DNA, the CDR3 is TGTGCCAGCAGCTTACTGGCGGGGGGCTACAATGAGCAGTTCTTC.

This chain joins TRBV9 and TRBJ1-1; a weak D match, TRBD1 (6 bases). Germline V gene data show CDR1 as SGDLS and CDR2 as YYNGEE. The CDR3 runs to 13 residues. V gave up 4 bases and J gave up 4 bases, with 11 bases separating them. The DNA for the CDR3 is TGTGCCAGCAGCCAGGACAGAACCACTGAAGCTTTCTTT. This encodes CASSQDRTTEAFF.

A few counts support this clonotype. J is TRBJ2-7 and V is TRBV7-8; the D gene is possibly TRBD2 (7 bases). Deletions cut 6 bases from V and 2 bases from J, with 14 bases between. From germline, CDR1 is SGHVS and CDR2 FQNEAQ. This CDR3 contains 14 residues. The chain's CDR3 is CASSRGGATYEQYF. The CDR3 coding sequence is TGTGCCAGCAGTCGAGGGGGGGCGACCTACGAGCAGTACTTC.

The chain has TRBV12-3 or TRBV12-4 and TRBJ2-1; TRBD1 matches at 7 bases. This CDR3 is built from 17 residues. Trimming took 7 bases from V and 4 from J; bases not matched to a gene: 16. CDR3 in amino acids: CASTSSAPGQDYNEQFF. The CDR3 nucleotides are TGTGCCAGCACCTCCTCGGCCCCAGGACAGGATTACAATGAGCAGTTCTTC.

This clonotype was seen only a few times. The chain couples TRBV9 to TRBJ2-3, with 12 bases matching TRBD2. The CDR3 contains 17 residues. Germline CDR1 and CDR2: SGDLS and YYNGEE. The J segment lost 6 bases and the V segment lost 4 bases, leaving 12 bases of the junction unmatched. The CDR3 spells CASSTRLAGVRGDTQYF. The DNA for the CDR3 is TGTGCCAGCAGCACCCGACTAGCGGGAGTACGAGGGGATACGCAGTATTTT.

V gene TRBV11-2 combines with J gene TRBJ2-7; TRBD1 matches at 10 bases. CDR3 size: 14 residues. CDR1 and CDR2 from the germline V gene are SGHAT and FQNNGV. Trimming cost V 7 bases and J 4 bases; bases outside gene matches: 7. DNA for the CDR3: TGTGCCAGCACACCCGGGACAGGGGTTTACGAGCAGTACTTC. Amino acids: CASTPGTGVYEQYF.

This clonotype was seen just once. The V call is TRBV28, the J call TRBJ1-1, with TRBD1 matching over 7 bases. This CDR3 contains 16 residues. J gave up 5 bases and V 1 base, and 10 bases lay outside the gene matches. The germline CDR1 and CDR2 sequences are MDHEN and SYDVKM. For the CDR3, the DNA is TGTGCCAGCAGTTTATATTCAGGGGGATCCGGGACTGAAGCTTTCTTT. It is translated as CASSLYSGGSGTEAFF.

This clonotype has just a few counts. This chain uses TRBV6-2 or TRBV6-3 with TRBJ2-7, with 14 positions matching TRBD2. Germline V gives CDR1 MNHEY, CDR2 SVGEGT. The trim removed 2 bases at V and 2 bases at J, leaving 14 bases unmatched. CDR3 length: 20 residues. Here the CDR3 reads CASSYPGLAGALVWAYEQYF. The CDR3 DNA is TGTGCCAGCAGTTACCCGGGACTAGCGGGGGCCTTAGTCTGGGCCTACGAGCAGTACTTC.

The V and J genes are TRBV12-3 or TRBV12-4 and TRBJ2-2; TRBD1 agrees at 8 bases. This CDR3 is 13 amino acids long. J was trimmed by 4 bases and V by 5 bases; bases with no gene match: 0. The CDR3 DNA follows: TGTGCCAGCAGTACAGGGGGCACCGGGGAGCTGTTTTTT. Its protein product is CASSTGGTGELFF.

The chain has TRBV2 and TRBJ2-7, with D maybe TRBD2 (5 bases). The CDR3 consists of 15 residues. Between the trimmed V and J ends, which lost 7 bases and 2 bases, there was a span of 18 bases. The V gene's germline CDR1 is SNHLY and CDR2 FYNNEI. CDR3 residues: CASIDLERATYEQYF. CDR3 coding DNA: TGTGCCAGCATTGATCTCGAGAGGGCGACCTACGAGCAGTACTTC.

This clonotype was counted a few times. This chain connects TRBV20-1 to TRBJ2-1; 7 bases line up with TRBD2. The CDR3 has 15 residues. Germline V gene sequence: CDR1 DFQATT, CDR2 SNEGSKA (reference sequence). Unmatched junction bases numbered 5, after V lost 0 bases and J lost 3 bases. CDR3 protein: CSAREESGIYNEQFF. The DNA of the CDR3 is TGCAGTGCTAGAGAAGAAAGCGGGATCTACAATGAGCAGTTCTTC.

The chain links TRBV7-6 to TRBJ1-1; D is unclear. Between the trimmed V and J ends, which lost 0 bases and 7 bases, there was a span of 9 bases. There are 13 residues in the CDR3. Per germline, CDR1 SGHVS and CDR2 FNYEAQ. The CDR3: CASSLAERLEAFF. CDR3 nucleotides: TGTGCCAGCAGCTTAGCGGAGAGACTTGAAGCTTTCTTT.

The table lists this clonotype with a count of one. The chain combines TRBV29-1 with TRBJ2-1; 14 nucleotides line up with TRBD2. Germline V gene sequence: CDR1 SQVTM, CDR2 ANQGSEA. CDR3 length equals 17 residues. V lost 4 bases, J lost 4 bases, and 9 bases stayed unmatched. The CDR3 protein is CSVGLAGGQRRYNEQFF. The CDR3 bases are TGCAGCGTTGGACTAGCGGGAGGGCAAAGACGGTACAATGAGCAGTTCTTC.

The rearrangement links TRBV28 to TRBJ2-7; possibly TRBD2 for D (6 bases). Deletions cut 3 bases from V and 6 bases from J, with 15 bases between. Germline V gives CDR1 MDHEN, CDR2 SYDVKM. The length of the CDR3 is 14 residues. CDR3: CASSFVGGPFEQYF. CDR3 nucleotides: TGTGCCAGCAGTTTTGTAGGAGGGCCGTTCGAGCAGTACTTC.

In this sample, this clonotype turned up a few times. The V and J genes are TRBV7-2 and TRBJ2-5; D perhaps matches TRBD2 (7 bases). This CDR3 is 17 amino acids long. Trimming removed 5 bases at V and 2 bases at J, with 21 bases between. The germline CDR1 and CDR2 sequences are SGHTA and FQGNSA. This chain's CDR3 is CASSERGGLGSQETQYF. CDR3 DNA: TGTGCCAGCAGCGAAAGGGGGGGCCTGGGAAGTCAAGAGACCCAGTACTTC.

This chain connects TRBV24-1 to TRBJ2-2; tentatively, D is TRBD1 (6 bases). The ends were cut back, 4 bases at V and 1 base at J, with 12 bases in the middle. Germline V gene sequence: CDR1 KGHDR, CDR2 SFDVKD. The length of the CDR3 is 16 residues. The CDR3 nucleotides read TGTGCCACCAGTGAGAGGGACATATGGAACACCGGGGAGCTGTTTTTT. This sequence encodes CATSERDIWNTGELFF.

This clonotype was detected a few times. The V gene is TRBV29-1, the J gene TRBJ2-5; TRBD1 agrees at 11 bases. Germline loops: CDR1 SQVTM, CDR2 ANQGSEA. Losses at the gene ends were 7 bases for V and 2 bases for J; bases not matched to a gene: 6. The CDR3 runs 14 residues. The CDR3 region is CSGMDRGRQETQYF. The CDR3 DNA reads TGCAGCGGGATGGACAGGGGGCGTCAAGAGACCCAGTACTTC. Together with reference TRBV29-1 and TRBJ2-5, the CDR3 gives the full variable domain: SAVISQKPSRDICQRGTSLTIQCQVDSQVTMMFWYRQQPGQSLTLIATANQGSEATYESGFVIDKFPISRPNLTFSTLTVSNMSPEDSSIYLCSGMDRGRQETQYFGPGTRLLVL.

This chain joins TRBV24-1 and TRBJ2-7, with 7 bases fitting TRBD1. This CDR3 region has 16 residues. Germline V lookup: CDR1 KGHDR, CDR2 SFDVKD. V trimming: 4 bases; J trimming: 7 bases; junction bases outside the gene matches: 15. CDR3 sequence (DNA): TGTGCCACCAGTGACCAAACCGGGACAGACCCTCGGGAGCAGTACTTC. Protein: CATSDQTGTDPREQYF.

The V and J genes are TRBV21-1 and TRBJ1-2. TRBV21-1 is a pseudogene locus. CDR3 size: 15 residues. The CDR3: CAILPVKTKRRGYTF. In DNA form, the CDR3 reads TGTGCCATCCTACCGGTCAAGACTAAGAGGCGAGGCTACACCTTC.

V usage is TRBV9 and J usage is TRBJ2-6; the D is unclear. The CDR3 spans 18 residues. The germline V gene encodes CDR1 SGDLS and CDR2 YYNGEE. V was clipped by 5 bases and J by 0 bases, with 18 bases between them. The DNA of the CDR3 is TGTGCCAGCAGGGGTGAGGCGAGTTCCCGCTCTGGGGCCAACGTCCTGACTTTC. Amino acid sequence: CASRGEASSRSGANVLTF.